This TCR beta chain was identified during a study of blood T cells in healthy people across ages. At the level of the study: Template switching caught about one barcoded beta molecule for each two T cells.

This CDR3 spans 13 amino acids. Trimming shortened V by 8 bases and J by 4 bases, and 15 bases separated the two germline ends. Germline V lookup: CDR1 SGHVS, CDR2 FQNEAQ. Primed by a sample-barcoded 5' primer and a J-beta primer mix, a second PCR proceeded for roughly 6 to 12 cycles. Using its own MiXCR run on the 5' RACE reads, TCRdb lists one record per CDR3 protein. The repertoire has roughly 1,500,000 distinct CDR3 sequences, roughly 32% of them found once; the top ten carry approximately 10%. The chain links TRBV7-8 to TRBJ2-7, with a tentative D call TRBD1 (6 bases). The sequence derives from a woman aged 30 to 39 in good health. Sequencing input: blood. The CDR3 region is CASRGGIMYEQYF. CDR3 bases: TGTGCCAGCCGAGGGGGTATAATGTACGAGCAGTACTTC.